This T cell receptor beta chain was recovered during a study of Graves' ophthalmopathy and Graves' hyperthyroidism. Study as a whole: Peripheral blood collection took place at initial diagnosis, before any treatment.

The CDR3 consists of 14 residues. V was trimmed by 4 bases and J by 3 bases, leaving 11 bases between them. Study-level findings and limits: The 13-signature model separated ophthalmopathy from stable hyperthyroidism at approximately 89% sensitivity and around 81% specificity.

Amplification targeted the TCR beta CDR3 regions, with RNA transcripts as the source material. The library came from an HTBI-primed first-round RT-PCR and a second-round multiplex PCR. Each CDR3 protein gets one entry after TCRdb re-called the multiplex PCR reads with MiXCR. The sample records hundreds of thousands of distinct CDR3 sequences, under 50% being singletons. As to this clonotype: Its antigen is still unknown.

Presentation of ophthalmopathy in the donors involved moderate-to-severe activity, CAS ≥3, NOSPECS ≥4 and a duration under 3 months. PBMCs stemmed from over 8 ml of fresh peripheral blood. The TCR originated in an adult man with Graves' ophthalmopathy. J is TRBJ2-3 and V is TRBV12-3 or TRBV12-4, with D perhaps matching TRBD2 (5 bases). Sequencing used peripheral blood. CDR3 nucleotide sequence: TGTGCCAGCAGTTACTCGCTAGCAACAGATACGCAGTATTTT. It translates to CASSYSLATDTQYF.